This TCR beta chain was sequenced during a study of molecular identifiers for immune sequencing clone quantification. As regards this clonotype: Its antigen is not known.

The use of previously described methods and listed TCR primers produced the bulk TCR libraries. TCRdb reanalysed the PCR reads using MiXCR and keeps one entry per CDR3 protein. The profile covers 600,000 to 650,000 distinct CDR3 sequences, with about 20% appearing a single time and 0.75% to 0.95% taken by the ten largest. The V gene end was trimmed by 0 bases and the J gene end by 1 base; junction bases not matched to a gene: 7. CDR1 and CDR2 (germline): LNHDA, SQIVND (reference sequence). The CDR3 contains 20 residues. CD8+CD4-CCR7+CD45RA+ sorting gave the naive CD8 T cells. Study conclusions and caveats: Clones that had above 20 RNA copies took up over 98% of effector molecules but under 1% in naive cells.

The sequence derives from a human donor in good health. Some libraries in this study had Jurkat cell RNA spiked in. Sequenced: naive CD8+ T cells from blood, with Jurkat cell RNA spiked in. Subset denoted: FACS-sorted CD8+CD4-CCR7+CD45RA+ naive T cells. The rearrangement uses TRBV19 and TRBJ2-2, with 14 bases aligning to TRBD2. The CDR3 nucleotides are TGTGCCAGTAGTATAGATGGAGGGACTAGCGGGAGTCAGAACACCGGGGAGCTGTTTTTT. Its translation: CASSIDGGTSGSQNTGELFF.